The present T cell receptor beta chain was sequenced within a study of T cell repertoires in cytomegalovirus infection. V lost 9 bases to trimming and J lost 1 base; unmatched junction nucleotides: 7. Germline loops: CDR1 SNHLY, CDR2 FYNNEI. The CDR3 spans 15 residues. There are a few counts of this clonotype. The antigen remains unidentified. From the reads, TCRdb called clonotypes with MiXCR, one entry per CDR3 protein. Of roughly 990,000 distinct CDR3 sequences in the sample, around 30% were seen once. The TCR was taken from a human donor in good health (CMV status not recorded). Some clones in this sample may be carry-over from other donors' samples. The starting material was cultured CD8+ T cells from PBMCs, obtained from culture after CMV antigen stimulation. V usage is TRBV2 and J usage is TRBJ2-1; TRBD1 matches 9 bases. The CDR3 spells CASITGTGSYNEQFF. CDR3 in DNA: TGTGCCAGTATTACCGGGACAGGGTCCTACAATGAGCAGTTCTTC. Based on the CDR3 plus reference TRBV2 and TRBJ2-1, the full variable domain is EPEVTQTPSHQVTQMGQEVILRCVPISNHLYFYWYRQILGQKVEFLVSFYNNEISEKSEIFDDQFSVERPDGSNFTLKIRSTKLEDSAMYFCASITGTGSYNEQFFGPGTRLTVL.